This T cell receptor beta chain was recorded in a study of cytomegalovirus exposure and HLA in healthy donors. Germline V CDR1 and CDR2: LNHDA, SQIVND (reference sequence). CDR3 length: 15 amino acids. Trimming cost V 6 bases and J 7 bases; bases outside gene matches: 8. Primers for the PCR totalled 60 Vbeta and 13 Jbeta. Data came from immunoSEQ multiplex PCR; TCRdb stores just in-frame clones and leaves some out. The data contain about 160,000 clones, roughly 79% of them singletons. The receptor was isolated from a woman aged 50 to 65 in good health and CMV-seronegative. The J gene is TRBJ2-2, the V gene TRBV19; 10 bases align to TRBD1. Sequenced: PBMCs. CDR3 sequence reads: CASRSETGGGGELFF. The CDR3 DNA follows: TGTGCCAGTAGGTCCGAGACAGGGGGCGGCGGGGAGCTGTTTTTT.